This T cell receptor (beta chain) was identified during a study of response to subunit inactivated influenza vaccine. After removal of 6 bases from V and 7 bases from J, the junction contained 9 bases not matched to a gene. This CDR3 has 14 amino acids. A remark on this clonotype: What it binds is unknown.

Broader study findings: Few new T cells, the authors suggested, are recruited by each seasonal influenza vaccination.

MiXCR, applied by TCRdb to the RT-PCR reads, yields one record per CDR3 protein. In the table there are around 300,000 distinct CDR3 sequences, approximately 23% of which are singletons. Sequencing was performed on PBMCs from blood, taken less than 22 months after vaccination. This clonotype was sampled from a man aged 50-75 years who received an inactivated influenza vaccine. The chain carries TRBV12-3 or TRBV12-4 and TRBJ2-5, with 9 bases matching TRBD1. The CDR3 loop is CASRLTGGSGTQYF. CDR3 nucleotides: TGTGCCAGCAGATTGACAGGGGGGTCGGGGACCCAGTACTTC.